Below are 19 T cell receptor beta chains sequenced from a single sample in a study of OX40 agonist ivuxolimab in advanced cancers. Only in-frame clones appear in the TCRdb table, and some are missing; sequencing was by immunoSEQ multiplex PCR. The sample contains around 20,000 clones, just over 70% of which appear only once. Sequencing was performed on CD4+ or CD8+ T cells sorted from blood, taken in a trial of the OX40 agonist ivuxolimab. Receptors originate from an adult with an advanced solid tumor such as melanoma, head and neck, liver or kidney cancer.

The genes are TRBV5-4 and TRBJ1-4; no clear D. Germline lookup yields CDR1 SGHNT and CDR2 YYREEE (reference sequence). This CDR3 has 15 residues. V lost 0 bases and J 0 bases, leaving 6 bases between the germline ends. CDR3 in amino acids: CASSLDAATNEKLFF. CDR3 coding DNA: TGTGCCAGCAGCTTGGACGCAGCAACTAATGAAAAACTGTTTTTT.

This clone was observed a few times. The rearrangement links TRBV6-1 to TRBJ2-2; 9 nucleotides agree with TRBD2. J was trimmed by 6 bases and V by 4 bases; bases with no gene match: 0. The CDR3 is made up of 13 amino acids. Germline V gives CDR1 MNHNS, CDR2 SASEGT. Here the CDR3 DNA reads TGTGCCAGCAGTGTAGCGGGAGCCGGGGAGCTGTTTTTT. It is translated as CASSVAGAGELFF.

The chain couples TRBV13 to TRBJ2-7; 7 bases map to TRBD1. J was trimmed by 6 bases and V by 3 bases; bases with no gene match: 5. CDR3 length: 13 amino acids. CDR1 PRHDT and CDR2 FYEKMQ come from the germline V gene (reference sequence). The CDR3 coding sequence is TGTGCCAGCAGCTTGGGTAGGGGGCTCGAGCAGTACTTC. Its protein product is CASSLGRGLEQYF.

This clone was counted between two and nine times. The junction departs from germline at one end; a sequencing error may be responsible. This chain joins TRBV7-6 and TRBJ2-1, with a tentative D call TRBD2 (6 bases). This CDR3 has 11 amino acids. The germline gives CDR1 SGHVS, CDR2 FNYEAQ. In nucleotides, the CDR3 is TGTGCCAGCAGCTCGGGGGACGCAGCTGTCTTC. This translates into CASSSGDAAVF.

CDR3 loop: CASSKTSGSYNEQFF. CDR3 DNA: TGTGCCAGTAGTAAAACTAGCGGGTCATACAATGAGCAGTTCTTC. The chain recombines TRBV19 with TRBJ2-1, with TRBD2 identical over 9 bases. The CDR3 is made up of 15 amino acids. The trim removed 4 bases at V and 4 bases at J, leaving 5 bases unmatched. Germline CDR1 and CDR2: LNHDA and SQIVND (reference sequence).

The V and J genes are TRBV6-1 and TRBJ2-7; D is unresolved. Per germline, CDR1 MNHNS and CDR2 SASEGT. V dropped 3 bases and J dropped 0 bases, with 12 bases sitting between them. This CDR3 comprises 15 residues. This chain's CDR3 is CASSDSHFGSYEQYF. The CDR3 DNA is TGTGCCAGCAGTGACAGCCATTTCGGCTCCTACGAGCAGTACTTC.

This clone was detected only a few times. V and J are TRBV5-4 and TRBJ1-1; 9 bases map to TRBD1. Germline values: CDR1 SGHNT, CDR2 YYREEE (reference sequence). The J segment lost 4 bases and the V segment lost 3 bases, leaving 10 bases of the junction unmatched. There are 16 residues in the CDR3. The CDR3 coding sequence is TGTGCCAGCAGCTGGGGACAGGGAGGAAGAGGCACTGAAGCTTTCTTT. Translating it yields CASSWGQGGRGTEAFF.

J is TRBJ2-7 and V is TRBV27; no definite D call. Germline V gene sequence: CDR1 MNHEY, CDR2 SMNVEV (reference sequence). The CDR3 has 12 residues. Trimming stripped 4 bases from V and 1 base from J, with 5 bases between. CDR3 amino acids: CASSSASYEQYF. DNA of the CDR3: TGTGCCAGCAGTTCCGCTTCCTACGAGCAGTACTTC.

The count of this clone is one. The chain links TRBV7-9 to TRBJ1-1, with D maybe TRBD1 (5 bases). The V gene's germline CDR1 is SEHNR and CDR2 FQNEAQ (reference sequence). Trimming pared 5 bases from V and 3 bases from J, leaving 10 bases between. This CDR3 region has 13 residues. The CDR3 coding sequence is TGTGCCAGCAGCCCTGGGGGATACACTGAAGCTTTCTTT. Translating gives CASSPGGYTEAFF.

In regard to this clone: Distinct nucleotide sequences in the sample also encode this CDR3. The V and J genes are TRBV4-3 and TRBJ2-2, with 10 bases identical to TRBD2. Trimming removed 0 bases from V and 4 bases from J; junction bases left unmatched: 8. The CDR3 consists of 18 residues. The V gene's germline CDR1 is LGHNA and CDR2 YSLEER. CDR3 sequence: CASSQDLSSGGLTGELFF. In DNA form, the CDR3 reads TGCGCCAGCAGCCAAGACTTGTCTAGCGGGGGTCTCACCGGGGAGCTGTTTTTT.

The V and J genes are TRBV6-5 and TRBJ2-7; TRBD1 is a possible D gene (5 bases). Germline V gene sequence: CDR1 MNHEY, CDR2 SVGAGI. CDR3 length: 15 residues. V was pared by 6 bases and J by 1 base, with 16 bases between. The CDR3 reads CASSPTDTVSYEQYF. Here the CDR3 DNA reads TGTGCCAGCAGCCCCACGGACACGGTTTCCTACGAGCAGTACTTC.

This CDR3 reads CASSPLAGRTSYEQYF. The CDR3 nucleotides are TGTGCCAGCTCACCACTAGCGGGAAGGACCTCCTACGAGCAGTACTTC. The rearrangement links TRBV18 to TRBJ2-7; TRBD2 agrees at 8 bases. Germline values: CDR1 KGHSH, CDR2 LQKENI. This CDR3 is built from 16 residues. With V trimmed by 1 base and J by 0 bases, 5 bases remained unmatched.

V and J are TRBV6-5 and TRBJ2-7; possibly TRBD1 for D (6 bases). V was cut by 5 bases and J by 0 bases, with 14 bases left in between. The CDR3 sequence is 15 residues long. Germline values: CDR1 MNHEY, CDR2 SVGAGI. The CDR3 region has the DNA TGTGCCAGCAGTACCCCGACAGGAACCTCCTACGAGCAGTACTTC. It is translated as CASSTPTGTSYEQYF.

The rearrangement uses TRBV28 and TRBJ2-5; TRBD2 matches 8 bases. Germline CDR1 is MDHEN and CDR2 is SYDVKM. V trimming: 1 base; J trimming: 4 bases; junction bases outside the gene matches: 5. The CDR3 is made up of 15 amino acids. This CDR3 reads CASSLSGRAGETQYF. The CDR3 DNA reads as TGTGCCAGCAGTTTATCCGGGAGGGCCGGAGAGACCCAGTACTTC.

J is TRBJ2-1 and V is TRBV7-3; TRBD2 agrees at 7 bases. V shed 1 base, J shed 8 bases, and the junction held 14 bases outside the gene matches. Germline V CDR1 and CDR2: SGHTA, FQGTGA. The CDR3 extends over 17 amino acids. The CDR3 bases are TGTGCCAGCAGCTTAAAGCCTGGGCGGGAGCAATTAGATGAGCAGTTCTTC. This translates into CASSLKPGREQLDEQFF.

This chain uses TRBV18 with TRBJ2-5, with 12 bases identical to TRBD2. The trim removed 6 bases at V and 3 bases at J, leaving 2 bases unmatched. CDR3 length: 14 amino acids. Germline V gene sequence: CDR1 KGHSH, CDR2 LQKENI. CDR3 coding DNA: TGTGCCAGCTCGCGACTAGCGGGAGAAGAGACCCAGTACTTC. It translates to CASSRLAGEETQYF.

The chain links TRBV11-3 to TRBJ2-1; the match to TRBD1 covers 10 bases. With V trimmed by 5 bases and J by 4 bases, 5 bases remained unmatched. The CDR3 covers 15 residues. Per the germline V gene, CDR1 is SGHNT and CDR2 is YENEEA. Written as DNA, the CDR3 is TGTGCCAGCAGCCCCGGGACAGGGGAATACAATGAGCAGTTCTTC. Its translation: CASSPGTGEYNEQFF.

This clone occurred a few times. This sequence joins TRBV21-1 and TRBJ2-1; the DNA was not compared with TRBD2, the D call given in the table. TRBV21-1 is recorded as a pseudogene. The CDR3 runs to 16 residues. DNA of the CDR3: TGTGCCAGCAGCAACGGGGGGACTAGCAGATACAATGAGCAGTTCTTC. It translates to CASSNGGTSRYNEQFF.

This clone was seen only once. This sequence joins TRBV4-2 and TRBJ2-7, with a weak D call TRBD2 (6 bases). The CDR3 has 12 residues. The germline gives CDR1 LGHNA, CDR2 YNFKEQ. V lost 5 bases and J lost 4, with 9 bases in between. The CDR3 here is CASSFGLYEQYF. In DNA form, the CDR3 reads TGTGCCAGCAGCTTCGGACTATACGAGCAGTACTTC.